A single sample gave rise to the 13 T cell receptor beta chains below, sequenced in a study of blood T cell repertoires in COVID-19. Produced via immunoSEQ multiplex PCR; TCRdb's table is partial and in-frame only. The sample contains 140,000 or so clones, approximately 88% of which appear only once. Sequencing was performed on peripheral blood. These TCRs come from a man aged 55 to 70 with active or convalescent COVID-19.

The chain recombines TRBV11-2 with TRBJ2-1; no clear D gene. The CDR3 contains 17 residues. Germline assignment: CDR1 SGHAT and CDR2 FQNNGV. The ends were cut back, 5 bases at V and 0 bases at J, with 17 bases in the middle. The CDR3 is CASSPLLGASSYNEQFF. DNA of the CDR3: TGTGCCAGCAGCCCGCTTCTAGGCGCAAGCTCCTACAATGAGCAGTTCTTC.

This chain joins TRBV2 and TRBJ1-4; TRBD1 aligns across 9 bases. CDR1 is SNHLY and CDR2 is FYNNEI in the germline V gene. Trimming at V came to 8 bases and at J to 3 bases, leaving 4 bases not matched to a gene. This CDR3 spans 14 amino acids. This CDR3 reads CASDRGLSNEKLFF. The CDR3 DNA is TGTGCCAGCGACAGGGGGTTATCTAATGAAAAACTGTTTTTT.

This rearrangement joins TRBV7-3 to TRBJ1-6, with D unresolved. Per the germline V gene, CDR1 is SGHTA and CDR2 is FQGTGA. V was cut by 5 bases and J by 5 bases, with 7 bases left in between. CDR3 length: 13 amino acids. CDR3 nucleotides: TGTGCCAGCAGCCGGGATCATAATTCACCCCTCCACTTT. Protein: CASSRDHNSPLHF.

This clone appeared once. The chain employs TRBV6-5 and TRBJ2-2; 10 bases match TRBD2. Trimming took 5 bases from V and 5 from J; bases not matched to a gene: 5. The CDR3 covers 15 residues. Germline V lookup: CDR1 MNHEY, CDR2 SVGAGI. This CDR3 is CASSPGLAATGELFF. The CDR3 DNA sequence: TGTGCCAGCAGTCCAGGACTAGCGGCTACCGGGGAGCTGTTTTTT.

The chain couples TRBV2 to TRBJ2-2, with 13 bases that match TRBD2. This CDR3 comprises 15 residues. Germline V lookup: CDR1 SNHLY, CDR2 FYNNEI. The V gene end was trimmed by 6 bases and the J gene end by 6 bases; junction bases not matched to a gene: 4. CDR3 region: CASSVLAGGSGELFF. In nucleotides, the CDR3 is TGTGCCAGCAGCGTACTAGCGGGAGGGTCCGGGGAGCTGTTTTTT.

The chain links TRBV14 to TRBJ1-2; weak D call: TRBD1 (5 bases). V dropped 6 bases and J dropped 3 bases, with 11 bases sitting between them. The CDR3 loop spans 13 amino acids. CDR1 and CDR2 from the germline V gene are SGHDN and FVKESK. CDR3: CASSSGTYYGYTF. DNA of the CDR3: TGTGCCAGCAGTTCCGGGACTTACTATGGCTACACCTTC.

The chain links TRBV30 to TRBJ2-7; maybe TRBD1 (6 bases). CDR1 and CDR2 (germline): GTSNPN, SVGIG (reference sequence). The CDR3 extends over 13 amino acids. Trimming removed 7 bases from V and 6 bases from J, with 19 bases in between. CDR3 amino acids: CAFSEFRGVEQYF. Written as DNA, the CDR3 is TGTGCCTTTTCCGAATTCAGGGGAGTCGAGCAGTACTTC.

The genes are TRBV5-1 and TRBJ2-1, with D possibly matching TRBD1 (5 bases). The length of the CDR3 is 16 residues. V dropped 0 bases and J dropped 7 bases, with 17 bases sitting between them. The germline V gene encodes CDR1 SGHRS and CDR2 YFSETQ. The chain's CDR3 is CASSLDGRAVRNEQFF. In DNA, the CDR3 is TGCGCCAGCAGCTTGGATGGCAGGGCTGTTCGGAATGAGCAGTTCTTC.

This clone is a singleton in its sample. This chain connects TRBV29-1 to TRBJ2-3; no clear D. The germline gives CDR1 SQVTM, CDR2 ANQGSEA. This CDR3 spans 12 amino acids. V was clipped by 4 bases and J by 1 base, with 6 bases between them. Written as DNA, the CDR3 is TGCAGCGTTGGGAGAGGCACAGATACGCAGTATTTT. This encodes CSVGRGTDTQYF.

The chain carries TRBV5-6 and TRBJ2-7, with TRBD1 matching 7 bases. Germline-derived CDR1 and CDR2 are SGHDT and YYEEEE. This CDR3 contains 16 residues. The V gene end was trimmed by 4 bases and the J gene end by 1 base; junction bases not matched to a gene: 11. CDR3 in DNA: TGTGCCAGCAGCGCTATTCCGGGACAGATATCCTACGAGCAGTACTTC. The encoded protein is CASSAIPGQISYEQYF.

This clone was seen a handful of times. The CDR3 bases are TGTGCCATCAGTGAGCAGGGGGCAACTAATGAAAAACTGTTTTTT. Protein product: CAISEQGATNEKLFF. The chain has TRBV10-3 and TRBJ1-4; 7 bases are shared with TRBD1. J gave up 0 bases and V 2 bases, and 0 bases lay outside the gene matches. This CDR3 has 15 residues. Germline V gives CDR1 ENHRY, CDR2 SYGVKD.

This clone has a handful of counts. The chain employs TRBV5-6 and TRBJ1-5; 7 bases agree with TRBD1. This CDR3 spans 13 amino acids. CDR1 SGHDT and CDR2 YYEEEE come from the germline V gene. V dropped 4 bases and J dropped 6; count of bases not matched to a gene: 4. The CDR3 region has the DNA TGTGCCAGCAGCACCGACAGGGCTCAGCCCCAGCATTTT. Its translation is CASSTDRAQPQHF.

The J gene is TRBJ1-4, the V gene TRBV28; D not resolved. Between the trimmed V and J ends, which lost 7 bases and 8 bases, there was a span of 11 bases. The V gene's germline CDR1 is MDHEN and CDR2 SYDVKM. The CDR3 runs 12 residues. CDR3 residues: CASTQTGEKLFF. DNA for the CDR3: TGTGCCAGCACGCAAACGGGGGAAAAACTGTTTTTT. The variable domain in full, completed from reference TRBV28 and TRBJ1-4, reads DVKVTQSSRYLVKRTGEKVFLECVQDMDHENMFWYRQDPGLGLRLIYFSYDVKMKEKGDIPEGYSVSREKKERFSLILESASTNQTSMYLCASTQTGEKLFFGSGTQLSVL.